This T cell receptor beta chain was recorded in a study of blood T cell repertoires in COVID-19. The CDR3 spans 14 residues. V lost 3 bases to trimming and J lost 0 bases, with 9 bases between them. CDR1 SGHVS and CDR2 FNYEAQ come from the germline V gene. Here immunoSEQ multiplex PCR was the method, and the copy in TCRdb shows in-frame clones only, minus some. The data contain hundreds of thousands of clones, approximately 91% of them seen just once; the ten biggest clones take up approximately 5.2%. Sequenced input: PBMCs or T cells enriched from blood (not recorded which). The chain joins TRBV7-6 to TRBJ2-7; D unclear. The clonotype comes from a man aged 60-69 years who had recovered from COVID-19. CDR3 sequence reads: CASSLRGNSYEQYF. The CDR3 nucleotides read TGTGCCAGCAGCTTGCGAGGTAACTCCTACGAGCAGTACTTC.